The rows below give T cell receptor beta chains drawn from one sample of a study of CDR3 diversity in severe acne. TCRdb reprocessed the PCR reads via MiXCR and lists one record per CDR3 protein. The sample records some 90,000 distinct CDR3 sequences, around 50% being singletons. Sequencing was done on a sample of blood. All receptors derive from a male donor in good health, serving as a control. Both conserved end residues are part of each CDR3. A D gene is named only where the DNA matches it firmly. Clone sizes are given selectively: once, few, many, or a class where the clone is expanded.

TRBV11-2,TRBJ1-1,.,many,TGTGCCAGCAGCTTAGCCCTGAACACTGAAGCTTTCTTT,CASSLALNTEAFF
TRBV6-4,TRBJ2-1,TRBD2,.,TGTGCCAGCGGGACTAGCGGGGATACAAATGAGCAGTTCTTC,CASGTSGDTNEQFF
TRBV20-1,TRBJ1-1,TRBD1,.,TGCAGTGGTTCTCCGGGACAGGTTAACACTGAAGCTTTCTTT,CSGSPGQVNTEAFF
TRBV7-8,TRBJ2-7,.,few,TGTGCCAGCAGCTTAGACAGGTCCTCCTACGAGCAGTACTTC,CASSLDRSSYEQYF
TRBV20-1,TRBJ2-5,TRBD2,.,TGCAGCGTCCCTGAGTTAGCGGGAGAGACCCAGTACTTC,CSVPELAGETQYF
TRBV7-2,TRBJ1-2,.,few,TGTGCCAGCAGCTTAAGCCACAGCAGATCCCCCGGGGGCTACACCTTC,CASSLSHSRSPGGYTF
TRBV29-1,TRBJ2-2,.,.,TGCAGCGTTGGGATGGGATCTCGGAGCACCGGGGAGCTGTTTTTT,CSVGMGSRSTGELFF
TRBV6-1,TRBJ2-5,TRBD1,.,TGTGCCAGCAGTTACCTATCGGGACAGGGAGAAGAGACCCGGTACTTC,CASSYLSGQGEETRYF
TRBV2,TRBJ2-7,TRBD1,.,TGTGCCAGCAGTAATGGGGACAGGGGTATCTACGAGCAGTACTTC,CASSNGDRGIYEQYF
TRBV6-5,TRBJ1-5,.,.,TGTGCCAGCAGTTGGGAGCCCAATCAGCCCCAGCATTTT,CASSWEPNQPQHF
TRBV24-1,TRBJ2-7,.,.,TGTGTCAGCAGTTTAGGGCCCACCTACGAGCAGTACTTC,CVSSLGPTYEQYF
TRBV29-1,TRBJ1-3,TRBD1,.,TGCAGCATAGAGGGACAGGGAGACTCTGGAAACACCATATATTTT,CSIEGQGDSGNTIYF
TRBV7-6,TRBJ2-3,.,.,TGTGCCAGCAGCTTCACCCGGGATACGCAGTATTTT,CASSFTRDTQYF